Shown below are 10 T cell receptor beta chains from a single sample sequenced in a study of blood T cell repertoires in COVID-19. Some clones are missing from TCRdb's copy, which holds only in-frame ones; the method was immunoSEQ multiplex PCR. The data show hundreds of thousands of clones, approximately 90% seen once. Sequenced sample: PBMCs or T cells enriched from blood (not recorded which). All receptors derive from a woman aged 25 to 39 who had recovered from COVID-19.

The chain recombines TRBV6-6 with TRBJ1-5; 7 positions agree with TRBD1. Germline loops: CDR1 MNHNY, CDR2 SVGAGI (reference sequence). This CDR3 has 14 amino acids. Trimming cost V 6 bases and J 1 base; bases outside gene matches: 3. The CDR3 DNA reads as TGTGCCAGCAGCGAGACAGGGAGCAATCAGCCCCAGCATTTT. Protein product: CASSETGSNQPQHF.

The rearrangement links TRBV9 to TRBJ1-3; 8 nucleotides match TRBD1. Germline V gives CDR1 SGDLS, CDR2 YYNGEE. The CDR3 covers 16 residues. The V gene end was trimmed by 3 bases and the J gene end by 3 bases; junction bases not matched to a gene: 8. CDR3 in DNA: TGTGCCAGCAGCGGCAGACAGGGGTCTTATGGAAACACCATATATTTT. It codes for CASSGRQGSYGNTIYF.

The chain recombines TRBV5-1 with TRBJ2-7; D gene uncertain. The CDR3 is made up of 12 amino acids. Germline assignment: CDR1 SGHRS and CDR2 YFSETQ. V was trimmed by 1 base and J by 2 bases, leaving 4 bases between them. The CDR3 region is CASSLTAYEQYF. CDR3 DNA: TGCGCCAGCAGCTTGACAGCCTACGAGCAGTACTTC.

This chain joins TRBV6-2 or TRBV6-3 and TRBJ1-2; 10 nucleotides align to TRBD1. The CDR3 length is 16 residues. Losses at the gene ends were 0 bases for V and 2 bases for J; bases not matched to a gene: 3. Germline loops: CDR1 MNHEY, CDR2 SVGEGT. The CDR3 DNA reads as TGTGCCAGCAGTTACTCGATGGGACAGGGGAACTATGGCTACACCTTC. Translating it yields CASSYSMGQGNYGYTF.

This chain uses TRBV9 with TRBJ1-2; D perhaps matches TRBD1 (6 bases). The length of the CDR3 is 14 residues. V shed 4 bases and J shed 4 bases, with 14 bases lying between them. Germline CDR1 SGDLS, CDR2 YYNGEE. The CDR3 DNA reads as TGTGCCAGCAGCACCCGGACAGTGATCTATGGCTACACCTTC. Translating gives CASSTRTVIYGYTF. Drawing the rest from reference TRBV9 and TRBJ1-2, the complete variable domain is DSGVTQTPKHLITATGQRVTLRCSPRSGDLSVYWYQQSLDQGLQFLIQYYNGEERAKGNILERFSAQQFPDLHSELNLSSLELGDSALYFCASSTRTVIYGYTFGSGTRLTVV.

The rearrangement joins TRBV2 to TRBJ1-5; 8 bases align to TRBD1. The CDR3 is 14 residues long. Germline CDR1 and CDR2: SNHLY and FYNNEI. The V segment lost 4 bases and the J segment 6 bases; nucleotides outside the gene matches: 5. CDR3 coding DNA: TGTGCCAGCAGTGGACAGGGGAGGGGTCAGCCCCAGCATTTT. Translating gives CASSGQGRGQPQHF.

In its sample, this clone was seen once. For the CDR3, the DNA is TGTGCCAGCAGAATAGCGTCTTCCGGGACAGACTATGGCTACACCTTC. Protein: CASRIASSGTDYGYTF. This chain links TRBV7-2 with TRBJ1-2; 7 bases fit TRBD1. Per the germline V gene, CDR1 is SGHTA and CDR2 is FQGNSA. V lost 6 bases and J lost 3; bases outside the gene matches: 13. This CDR3 contains 16 residues. Looking up the rest from reference TRBV7-2 and TRBJ1-2 gives the full variable domain: GAGVSQSPSNKVTEKGKDVELRCDPISGHTALYWYRQSLGQGLEFLIYFQGNSAPDKSGLPSDRFSAERTGGSVSTLTIQRTQQEDSAVYLCASRIASSGTDYGYTFGSGTRLTVV.

This chain connects TRBV27 to TRBJ2-5; 12 bases map to TRBD2. CDR1 and CDR2 (germline): MNHEY, SMNVEV (reference sequence). This CDR3 region has 14 residues. The trim removed 6 bases at V and 5 bases at J, leaving 4 bases unmatched. CDR3 loop: CASRASGRAETQYF. The CDR3 bases are TGTGCCAGCAGGGCTAGCGGGAGGGCGGAGACCCAGTACTTC.

The V and J genes are TRBV6-5 and TRBJ2-7; 7 bases align to TRBD2. Looked up from germline, CDR1 is MNHEY and CDR2 is SVGAGI. Germline trimming cut 2 bases from V and 7 bases from J; bases unmatched to any gene: 8. This CDR3 has 14 residues. The CDR3 sequence: CASSYTSVEREQYF. CDR3 coding DNA: TGTGCCAGCAGTTACACTAGCGTTGAAAGGGAGCAGTACTTC.

This chain links TRBV28 with TRBJ1-3; D remains ambiguous. CDR3 length: 12 amino acids. Trimming took 3 bases from V and 7 from J, leaving 7 bases between them. The germline gives CDR1 MDHEN, CDR2 SYDVKM. The CDR3, as DNA: TGTGCCAGCAGTTTTGCTGAGAACACCATATATTTT. The encoded protein is CASSFAENTIYF.